The rows below give T cell receptor beta chains drawn from one sample of a study of T cell responses to AZD1222 COVID-19 vaccine. TCRdb's table, derived via immunoSEQ multiplex PCR, lists solely in-frame clones and lacks some. Here the sample spans about 120,000 clones, 75% to 90% being singletons. The sample consisted of peripheral blood, taken 28 days after the second AZD1222 dose. The receptor source for this set is an adult who received the AZD1222 COVID-19 vaccine. Each CDR3 is given with its conserved first and last residue. A D gene is named only where the DNA matches it firmly. Clone sizes are given selectively: once, few, many, or a class where the clone is expanded.

size: -; J: TRBJ2-1; D: -; V: TRBV7-2; DNA: TGTGCCAGCAGCTTACGACCACATAGCTCCTACAATGAGCAGTTCTTC; CDR3: CASSLRPHSSYNEQFF
size: -; J: TRBJ1-2; D: -; V: TRBV10-1; DNA: TGCGCCAGCAGGTACAAAACAGGAGCTAACTATGGCTACACCTTC; CDR3: CASRYKTGANYGYTF
size: -; J: TRBJ2-2; D: -; V: TRBV19; DNA: TGTGCCAGTAGTATTCAGGGGTGGGACACCGGGGAGCTGTTTTTT; CDR3: CASSIQGWDTGELFF
size: -; J: TRBJ1-6; D: -; V: TRBV7-2; DNA: TGTGCCAGCACGCGGGTAGGGCGTAATTCACCCCTCCACTTT; CDR3: CASTRVGRNSPLHF
size: few; J: TRBJ2-3; D: -; V: TRBV7-9; DNA: TGTGCCAGCAGCTCCGGGGTGACTACAGATACGCAGTATTTT; CDR3: CASSSGVTTDTQYF
size: -; J: TRBJ1-1; D: -; V: TRBV9; DNA: TGTGCCAGCAGCCAAGGGGGGGACACTGAAGCTTTCTTT; CDR3: CASSQGGDTEAFF
size: -; J: TRBJ2-7; D: TRBD1; V: TRBV24-1; DNA: TGTGCCACCAGTGCACTGGGGCAACAGGGGAAATACGAGCAGTACTTC; CDR3: CATSALGQQGKYEQYF
size: -; J: TRBJ1-2; D: -; V: TRBV5-6; DNA: TGTGCCAGCAGCCGAAGTAGGAGCCTGAGGGCCCCTTTCTATGGCTACACCTTC; CDR3: CASSRSRSLRAPFYGYTF
size: -; J: TRBJ1-1; D: -; V: TRBV6-5; DNA: TGTGCCAGCGGATGGGGGGGAACTGAAGCTTTCTTT; CDR3: CASGWGGTEAFF
size: -; J: TRBJ1-6; D: -; V: TRBV7-7; DNA: TGTGCTAGCAGCTTGTCGAACAATGACAATTCACCCCTCCACTTT; CDR3: CASSLSNNDNSPLHF
size: -; J: TRBJ1-4; D: -; V: TRBV7-2; DNA: TGTGCCAGCAGCTTAGGGGCCCATGGGGAAAAACTGTTTTTT; CDR3: CASSLGAHGEKLFF
size: -; J: TRBJ2-1; D: -; V: TRBV20-1; DNA: TGCAGTGCTAGTCGGACACCCGGTCAGAATGAGCAGTTCTTC; CDR3: CSASRTPGQNEQFF
size: -; J: TRBJ2-6; D: -; V: TRBV28; DNA: TGTGCCAGCAGTTCCTGGGTGGCATCCTCCTCTGGGGCCAACGTCCTGACTTTC; CDR3: CASSSWVASSSGANVLTF
size: -; J: TRBJ2-6; D: TRBD1; V: TRBV7-3; DNA: TGTGCCAGCAGCTTAAAGCCCCCGGGACAGCCCGTCGCTGGGGCCAACGTCCTGACTTTC; CDR3: CASSLKPPGQPVAGANVLTF
size: -; J: TRBJ1-1; D: -; V: TRBV20-1; DNA: TGCAGTGCTAGTCTCGGGGTCAGGACTGAAGCTTTCTTT; CDR3: CSASLGVRTEAFF
size: -; J: TRBJ1-4; D: -; V: TRBV3-1/TRBV3-2; DNA: TGTGCCAGCAGCCGAATGGACTCTCTGGGTGAAAAACTGTTTTTT; CDR3: CASSRMDSLGEKLFF
size: -; J: TRBJ1-6; D: -; V: TRBV11-1; DNA: TGTGCCAGCAGCTGGATACGGGAAGATTCACCCCTCCACTTT; CDR3: CASSWIREDSPLHF
size: -; J: TRBJ1-6; D: -; V: TRBV19; DNA: TGTGCCAGTAGTGGGGGCCGTTCACCCCTCCACTTT; CDR3: CASSGGRSPLHF
size: -; J: TRBJ2-1; D: TRBD2; V: TRBV6-5; DNA: TGTGCCAGCAGGTGGACTAGCGGGGGGTACAATGAGCAGTTCTTC; CDR3: CASRWTSGGYNEQFF
size: -; J: TRBJ1-5; D: TRBD1; V: TRBV27; DNA: TGTGCCAGCAGTTTAGGACAGGGCTTTAGCAATCAGCCCCAGCATTTT; CDR3: CASSLGQGFSNQPQHF
size: -; J: TRBJ2-1; D: TRBD2; V: TRBV7-6; DNA: TGTGCCAGCAGCTTAATCGGCGGGGGGGCGTCCTACAATGAGCAGTTCTTC; CDR3: CASSLIGGGASYNEQFF
size: -; J: TRBJ1-2; D: TRBD1; V: TRBV3-1/TRBV3-2; DNA: TGTGCCACCCGGACAGGGCATGGCTACACCTTC; CDR3: CATRTGHGYTF
size: -; J: TRBJ1-4; D: -; V: TRBV6-2/TRBV6-3; DNA: TGTGCCAGCAGTACCCCCGCAGGGTTCACCGGTGAAAAACTGTTTTTT; CDR3: CASSTPAGFTGEKLFF
size: -; J: TRBJ1-4; D: TRBD1; V: TRBV19; DNA: TGTGCCAGTAGTGCCACAGGGGAGGAGGGTGAAAAACTGTTTTTT; CDR3: CASSATGEEGEKLFF
size: -; J: TRBJ1-1; D: -; V: TRBV7-2; DNA: TGTGCCAGCAGCCGGCTGAACACTGAAGCTTTCTTT; CDR3: CASSRLNTEAFF
size: -; J: TRBJ2-4; D: -; V: TRBV7-2; DNA: TGTGCCAGCAGCTTAGCGGGACAACAAAACATTCAGTACTTC; CDR3: CASSLAGQQNIQYF
size: once; J: TRBJ1-2; D: TRBD1; V: TRBV15; DNA: TGTGCCACCAGCAGAGTCCGGGACAGGAGCGAGGACACCTTC; CDR3: CATSRVRDRSEDTF
size: -; J: TRBJ1-3; D: -; V: TRBV7-7; DNA: TGTGCTAGCAGCTTAGGGGACCCCAGCTCTGGAAACACCATATATTTT; CDR3: CASSLGDPSSGNTIYF
size: -; J: TRBJ2-2; D: TRBD2; V: TRBV9; DNA: TGTGCCAGCAGGGGACTAGCGGGCACCGGGGAGCTGTTTTTT; CDR3: CASRGLAGTGELFF
size: -; J: TRBJ1-5; D: -; V: TRBV18; DNA: TGTGCCAGCTCACCCGCGGCTCCTAGCAATCAGCCCCAGCATTTT; CDR3: CASSPAAPSNQPQHF
size: once; J: TRBJ2-3; D: TRBD2; V: TRBV29-1; DNA: TGCAGCGTTGGGTGGCGGGGGGCAGATACGCAGTATTTT; CDR3: CSVGWRGADTQYF
size: -; J: TRBJ1-2; D: TRBD1; V: TRBV10-3; DNA: TGTGCCATCCCTCAATCCGGGACAGGGGCCCCTGAGGATGGCTACACCTTC; CDR3: CAIPQSGTGAPEDGYTF